The 8 T cell receptor beta chains reported below all come from one sample, sequenced in a study of somatic mutations in cytotoxic T cells in rheumatoid arthritis. The assay was immunoSEQ multiplex PCR, and TCRdb's table has in-frame clones only and misses some. The sample holds about 18,000 clones, approximately 80% seen once. Sequences were obtained from CD8+ T cells sorted from blood. Receptors originate from an adult with rheumatoid arthritis.

V usage is TRBV6-5 and J usage is TRBJ2-7, with D perhaps being TRBD1 or TRBD2 (5 bases each). V lost 4 bases and J lost 7, with 11 bases in between. The CDR3 covers 12 residues. CDR1 is MNHEY and CDR2 is SVGAGI in the germline V gene. For the CDR3, the DNA is TGTGCCAGCAGTTCCGGCTGGGGGGAGCAGTACTTC. It codes for CASSSGWGEQYF.

This chain joins TRBV21-1 and TRBJ2-7; TRBD2, the table's D call, lacks a check against the DNA. TRBV21-1 is shown as a pseudogene. This CDR3 has 17 amino acids. CDR3 loop: CASSKVTLGKVIYEQYF. DNA of the CDR3: TGTGCCAGCAGCAAAGTAACTCTCGGGAAAGTTATCTACGAGCAGTACTTC.

The CDR3 reads CASTPSSWGLFQPQHF. The CDR3 DNA reads as TGTGCCAGTACCCCCTCGTCTTGGGGGCTCTTTCAGCCCCAGCATTTT. The chain recombines TRBV19 with TRBJ1-5; D is possibly TRBD1 (6 bases). Per germline, CDR1 LNHDA and CDR2 SQIVND (reference sequence). Deletions cut 7 bases from V and 6 bases from J, with 22 bases between. This CDR3 comprises 16 residues.

This clone was counted between two and nine times. The chain employs TRBV15 and TRBJ2-2; D is possibly TRBD1 (6 bases). The CDR3 spans 14 residues. Germline V gene lookup returns CDR1 LNHNV and CDR2 YYDKDF (reference sequence). The germline V and J ends were trimmed by 4 bases and 4 bases, with 10 bases remaining between them. CDR3 loop: CATSKTGTTGELFF. The CDR3 nucleotides are TGTGCCACCAGCAAAACAGGGACCACCGGGGAGCTGTTTTTT.

V and J are TRBV2 and TRBJ2-2; 14 bases align to TRBD2. The CDR3 consists of 15 residues. The germline V gene has CDR1 SNHLY and CDR2 FYNNEI. With V trimmed by 5 bases and J by 6 bases, 2 bases remained unmatched. In DNA form, the CDR3 reads TGTGCCAGCAGTTCGGGACTAGCGGGGGCCGGGGAGCTGTTTTTT. Protein product: CASSSGLAGAGELFF.

V gene TRBV7-9 combines with J gene TRBJ1-1; D gene unclear. The germline V gene has CDR1 SEHNR and CDR2 FQNEAQ (reference sequence). V was shortened by 4 bases and J by 0 bases, with 9 bases between the two germline ends. This CDR3 has 14 residues. The CDR3 DNA reads as TGTGCCAGCAGCTCGGCAGGAATGAACACTGAAGCTTTCTTT. This codes for CASSSAGMNTEAFF.

This clone showed up just a few times. J is TRBJ1-4 and V is TRBV5-4, with a tentative D call TRBD1 (6 bases). CDR1 and CDR2 from the germline V gene are SGHNT and YYREEE (reference sequence). This CDR3 has 14 residues. Trimming left V 0 bases short and J 5 bases short, with 8 bases between. The CDR3 is CASSLEGENEKLFF. As DNA, the CDR3 is TGTGCCAGCAGCTTGGAGGGGGAAAATGAAAAACTGTTTTTT.

This chain joins TRBV28 and TRBJ2-7; TRBD1 might be the D (6 bases). V dropped 4 bases and J dropped 3 bases, with 13 bases sitting between them. There are 14 residues in the CDR3. Per germline, CDR1 MDHEN and CDR2 SYDVKM. CDR3 protein: CASSSKGQLYEQYF. Here the CDR3 DNA reads TGTGCCAGCAGTTCGAAAGGACAGCTCTACGAGCAGTACTTC.